Shown below are 23 T cell receptor beta chains from a single sample sequenced in a study of spatial heterogeneity in lung cancer. Study-level points and caveats: Expanded alpha and beta TCR counts within tumors tracked tumor mutation counts.

TCRdb processed the 5' RACE reads anew with MiXCR; each CDR3 protein has one entry. This table has 9,500 to 12,000 distinct CDR3 sequences, roughly 7.4% appearing once. What these receptors recognize is not known. The time point denotes: sample taken at primary tumor resection. The specimen was lung tumor tissue, collected at surgery. These receptors all stem from a female donor with early-stage non-small cell lung cancer.

In this sample, this clonotype is medium-sized. Little can be read into the size of this beta chain, an off-target read in a library designed for alpha chains. This chain links TRBV30 with TRBJ1-1, with D possibly matching TRBD1 (5 bases). The CDR3 is 13 amino acids. The V gene lost 4 bases and the J gene lost 7 bases, with 16 bases spanning the gap. CDR1 is GTSNPN, CDR2 SVGIG, per germline (reference sequence). CDR3 sequence (DNA): TGTGCCTGGAAGCCCGGGGCCCTCAATGAAGCTTTCTTT. It translates to CAWKPGALNEAFF.

This clonotype was seen only a few times. This beta chain is an unintended read in a library built for alpha chains; its size means little. The CDR3 loop reads CASSKDSGGYEQYF. The CDR3 DNA sequence: TGTGCCAGCAGCAAGGACTCGGGGGGCTACGAGCAGTACTTC. The chain combines TRBV7-2 with TRBJ2-7; TRBD2 matches at 7 bases. CDR3 length: 14 amino acids. In germline, CDR1 is SGHTA, CDR2 FQGNSA. The V gene end was trimmed by 5 bases and the J gene end by 3 bases; junction bases not matched to a gene: 7.

This clonotype was recorded many times. Found in a library prepared for alpha chains, this beta chain is an off-target read, and its abundance has little meaning. The rearrangement joins TRBV12-3 or TRBV12-4 to TRBJ2-5, with 8 bases that match TRBD2. The CDR3 totals 17 residues. Losses at the gene ends were 3 bases for V and 4 bases for J; bases not matched to a gene: 13. The CDR3 sequence: CASSFWGSGGGPETQYF. The CDR3 DNA reads TGTGCCAGCAGTTTTTGGGGAAGCGGGGGAGGTCCAGAGACCCAGTACTTC.

About this clonotype itself: This beta chain slipped into a library made for alpha chains as a stray read, so its size is not meaningful. The rearrangement joins TRBV9 to TRBJ2-3, with D uncertain. CDR1 and CDR2 from the germline V gene are SGDLS and YYNGEE. The ends were cut back, 0 bases at V and 1 base at J, with 12 bases in the middle. This CDR3 comprises 16 residues. CDR3 residues: CASSVGGARGTDTQYF. The CDR3 DNA follows: TGTGCCAGCAGCGTAGGCGGAGCCCGGGGCACAGATACGCAGTATTTT.

This clonotype rates as medium-sized (0.01 to 0.1%). This beta chain represents an off-target read in a library built for alpha chains; its size is of limited meaning. This chain uses TRBV4-1 with TRBJ1-2, with D possibly matching TRBD1 (6 bases). CDR3 size: 14 residues. Trimming shortened V by 0 bases and J by 4 bases, and 9 bases separated the two germline ends. Germline CDR1 reads MGHRA; CDR2 reads YSYEKL. The CDR3 DNA is TGCGCCAGCAGCCAAGACGACAGGCTCTATGGCTACACCTTC. It encodes CASSQDDRLYGYTF.

This clonotype was counted many times. Within a library made for alpha chains, this beta chain is off target, and its count is uninformative. The V gene is TRBV6-5, the J gene TRBJ2-3, with 7 bases aligning to TRBD2. The CDR3 covers 17 residues. The germline CDR1 and CDR2 sequences are MNHEY and SVGAGI. V lost 0 bases, J lost 0 bases, and 6 bases stayed unmatched. This CDR3 reads CASSYSSGDSSTDTQYF. CDR3 nucleotide sequence: TGTGCCAGCAGTTACTCGAGCGGGGACTCGAGCACAGATACGCAGTATTTT.

This clonotype was counted a few times. Within a library made for alpha chains, this beta chain is off target, and its count is uninformative. The chain carries TRBV20-1 and TRBJ1-1, with TRBD1 as a possible D gene (6 bases). Per germline, CDR1 DFQATT and CDR2 SNEGSKA (reference sequence). Trimming left V 3 bases short and J 2 bases short, with 16 bases between. The CDR3 contains 15 residues. CDR3 in amino acids: CSASSNRVGNTEAFF. The DNA for the CDR3 is TGCAGTGCTAGTTCTAACAGGGTGGGTAACACTGAAGCTTTCTTT.

This clonotype was counted at least ten times. This beta chain appears as a stray read in a library generated for alpha chains; its size is not informative. This chain connects TRBV20-1 to TRBJ1-1, with no clear D. The CDR3 length is 11 residues. From germline, CDR1 is DFQATT and CDR2 SNEGSKA (reference sequence). V was clipped by 3 bases and J by 5 bases, with 7 bases between them. CDR3: CSASDQTEAFF. The CDR3 DNA follows: TGCAGTGCTAGTGACCAAACTGAAGCTTTCTTT.

This clonotype was seen at least ten times. The library was built for alpha chains, so this beta chain is an off-target read and its size means little. The V gene is TRBV28, the J gene TRBJ1-2; D may be TRBD1 (6 bases). Germline CDR1 reads MDHEN; CDR2 reads SYDVKM. The CDR3 has 12 residues. V was pared by 6 bases and J by 12 bases, with 17 bases between. This CDR3 is CASRGGGGKDTF. DNA for the CDR3: TGTGCCAGCAGAGGGGGAGGGGGAAAAGACACCTTC.

The table lists this clonotype with many counts. This beta chain came through as a stray read in a library set up for alpha chains, and its size says little. The V call is TRBV5-1, the J call TRBJ2-7; D is perhaps TRBD1 (5 bases). Germline V gene data show CDR1 as SGHRS and CDR2 as YFSETQ. CDR3 size: 14 residues. Trimming pared 4 bases from V and 2 bases from J, leaving 13 bases between. Here the CDR3 reads CASSPDISTYEQYF. Written as DNA, the CDR3 is TGCGCCAGCAGCCCGGACATCTCAACCTACGAGCAGTACTTC.

Comment on this clonotype: Within a library made for alpha chains, this beta chain is off target, and its count is uninformative. The chain links TRBV2 to TRBJ1-2; 8 nucleotides match TRBD1. Losses at the gene ends were 6 bases for V and 1 base for J; bases not matched to a gene: 7. The CDR3 covers 15 residues. Germline V gene sequence: CDR1 SNHLY, CDR2 FYNNEI. The CDR3 bases are TGTGCCAGCAGAACAGGGGGGGGTATTAACTATGGCTACACCTTC. As protein: CASRTGGGINYGYTF.

In its sample, this clonotype was seen a few times. This beta chain turned up in a library designed for alpha chains; as an off-target read, its abundance says little. The rearrangement links TRBV6-1 to TRBJ2-1; D unclear. V dropped 4 bases and J dropped 5 bases, with 15 bases sitting between them. Germline CDR1 reads MNHNS; CDR2 reads SASEGT. CDR3 length equals 15 residues. The CDR3 DNA sequence: TGTGCCAGCAGTGGCTGGACGGGTACTGACAATGAGCAGTTCTTC. It translates to CASSGWTGTDNEQFF.

In its sample, this clonotype is medium-sized (0.01 to 0.1%). As an off-target read in a library built for alpha chains, this beta chain has a frequency of little significance. The V gene is TRBV5-1, the J gene TRBJ1-6, with D perhaps matching TRBD1 (5 bases). Trimming took 3 bases from V and 3 from J, leaving 13 bases between them. The CDR3 sequence is 16 residues long. Germline V gene sequence: CDR1 SGHRS, CDR2 YFSETQ. The CDR3 sequence is CASSSNGANYNSPLHF. The CDR3 bases are TGCGCCAGCAGCTCAAACGGGGCCAACTATAATTCACCCCTCCACTTT.

This clonotype was counted many times. With the library built for alpha chains, this beta chain is off target and its frequency is not meaningful. The gene calls are TRBV5-4 and TRBJ2-3; D is unresolved. V lost 5 bases, J lost 6 bases, and 10 bases lay in between. The CDR3 has 12 amino acids. Per the germline V gene, CDR1 is SGHNT and CDR2 is YYREEE (reference sequence). CDR3 in amino acids: CASSLVEDTQYF. CDR3 nucleotide sequence: TGTGCCAGCAGTCTCGTGGAGGATACGCAGTATTTT.

This clonotype was observed many times. A library made for alpha chains picked up this beta chain off target, so its size means little. The rearrangement joins TRBV28 to TRBJ2-4; tentative D call: TRBD2 (7 bases). The ends were cut back, 3 bases at V and 7 bases at J, with 16 bases in the middle. The CDR3 is 15 residues long. Germline V CDR1 and CDR2: MDHEN, SYDVKM. As DNA, the CDR3 is TGTGCCAGCAGTTTCGCCCTGGGGGGGCGGAACATTCAGTACTTC. It encodes CASSFALGGRNIQYF.

This clonotype is medium-sized by share. A library prepared for alpha chains yielded this beta chain as an off-target read; its size is of little meaning. The genes are TRBV12-3 or TRBV12-4 and TRBJ1-2, with D possibly being TRBD1 (6 bases). This CDR3 has 13 residues. Trimming removed 6 bases from V and 8 bases from J, with 16 bases in between. The CDR3 loop is CASRFPDRMGYTF. The CDR3 DNA sequence: TGTGCCAGCAGATTCCCCGACAGGATGGGCTACACCTTC.

The table lists this clonotype with a few counts. This beta chain is an unintended read in a library built for alpha chains; its size means little. CDR3 protein: CASSPGQGNTEAFF. The DNA of the CDR3 is TGTGCCAGCAGCCCGGGACAGGGGAACACTGAAGCTTTCTTT. The chain couples TRBV11-2 to TRBJ1-1; TRBD1 matches 9 bases. This CDR3 has 14 amino acids. Germline V CDR1 and CDR2: SGHAT, FQNNGV. V dropped 5 bases and J dropped 1; count of bases not matched to a gene: 2.

In its sample, this clonotype is medium-sized. This beta chain is a stray read from a library made for alpha chains; its abundance is not meaningful. This chain uses TRBV7-2 with TRBJ1-5, with D possibly matching TRBD1 (6 bases). Germline assignment: CDR1 SGHTA and CDR2 FQGNSA. The CDR3 is 17 residues long. V lost 0 bases, J lost 0 bases, and 12 bases lay in between. Here the CDR3 reads CASSLAVWGLSNQPQHF. The CDR3 DNA is TGTGCCAGCAGCTTAGCGGTCTGGGGGCTTAGCAATCAGCCCCAGCATTTT.

Concerning this clonotype itself: With the library built for alpha chains, this beta chain is off target and its frequency is not meaningful. V and J are TRBV3-1 and TRBJ2-3; possibly TRBD2 for D (5 bases). The CDR3 is 14 residues long. Between the trimmed V and J ends, which lost 4 bases and 7 bases, there was a span of 15 bases. Germline lookup yields CDR1 LGHDT and CDR2 YNNKEL (reference sequence). The CDR3 protein is CASSPGGGRNTQYF. In nucleotides, the CDR3 is TGTGCCAGCAGCCCCGGTGGCGGGCGGAATACGCAGTATTTT.

This clonotype came up many times. This beta chain appears as a stray read in a library generated for alpha chains; its size is not informative. The chain joins TRBV7-9 to TRBJ2-1; 8 bases agree with TRBD2. V shed 6 bases, J shed 7 bases, and the junction held 5 bases outside the gene matches. CDR3 size: 13 residues. Germline V CDR1 and CDR2: SEHNR, FQNEAQ (reference sequence). The CDR3 DNA follows: TGTGCCAGCAGGACGGGGGGGCAGAATGAGCAGTTCTTC. This sequence encodes CASRTGGQNEQFF.

Relative to its sample, this clonotype is medium-sized (0.01 to 0.1%). This beta chain is off target for a library built for alpha chains, so its abundance means little. The V gene is TRBV7-8, the J gene TRBJ2-5, with a weak D call TRBD2 (6 bases). The CDR3 runs to 14 residues. V lost 8 bases and J 5 bases, leaving 18 bases between the germline ends. Germline V gives CDR1 SGHVS, CDR2 FQNEAQ. The CDR3 sequence: CASGQNFGGETQYF. The CDR3 DNA reads as TGTGCCAGCGGTCAAAACTTCGGAGGGGAGACCCAGTACTTC.

This clonotype was observed at least ten times. With the library built for alpha chains, this beta chain is off target and its frequency is not meaningful. This chain connects TRBV5-1 to TRBJ2-1; D possibly corresponds to TRBD2 (6 bases). The CDR3 has 13 amino acids. With 0 bases removed from V and 5 bases from J, the gap between germline ends came to 6 bases. The germline V gene has CDR1 SGHRS and CDR2 YFSETQ. CDR3 in DNA: TGCGCCAGCAGCTTGGGGAGGGACAATGAGCAGTTCTTC. Amino acid sequence: CASSLGRDNEQFF.

This clonotype was counted many times. Since it is a stray read in a library aimed at alpha chains, this beta chain has a size that is not meaningful. The V and J genes are TRBV5-6 and TRBJ2-5; tentative D call: TRBD1 (5 bases). Germline V gives CDR1 SGHDT, CDR2 YYEEEE. The germline V and J ends were trimmed by 5 bases and 1 base, with 9 bases remaining between them. The CDR3 is made up of 13 amino acids. The CDR3 DNA sequence: TGTGCCAGCAGTTTTGACAGCCAAGAGACCCAGTACTTC. Amino acids: CASSFDSQETQYF.